A selection of T cell receptor beta chains follows, all from one sample in a study of identifying expanded T cells in peripheral blood. Sequencing was performed with immunoSEQ multiplex PCR; in TCRdb, only in-frame clones are kept and a portion is missing. The data contain 83,000 or so clones, approximately 91% of them seen just once; the ten biggest clones take up about 3.9%. The sequenced sample was blood. The receptor source for this set is a person between 18 and 70 years old in good health. Each CDR3 is given with its conserved first and last residue. A D gene is named only where the DNA matches it firmly. Expanded clones get a size class; other rows say once, few or many, or leave the size out.

NA | TRBJ2-5 | NA | TRBV28 | CASRGHPFYGQYF | TGTGCCAGCAGAGGGCATCCCTTTTACGGGCAGTACTTC
NA | TRBJ1-4 | TRBD1 | TRBV15 | CATSRDRGTGNEKLFF | TGTGCCACCAGCAGAGATCGCGGGACAGGGAATGAAAAACTGTTTTTT
NA | TRBJ2-3 | TRBD1 | TRBV7-2 | CASSFQDRDVSDTQYF | TGTGCCAGCAGCTTCCAGGACAGGGATGTTTCGGATACGCAGTATTTT
NA | TRBJ2-3 | TRBD2 | TRBV6-1 | CASSEDNGGGNTDTQYF | TGTGCCAGCAGTGAAGACAACGGCGGGGGGAACACAGATACGCAGTATTTT
NA | TRBJ2-7 | NA | TRBV10-3 | CAISPANSYEQYF | TGTGCCATCAGTCCGGCGAATTCCTACGAGCAGTACTTC
once | TRBJ1-2 | NA | TRBV7-9 | CASSQGVSYGYTF | TGTGCCAGCAGCCAAGGGGTATCCTATGGCTACACCTTC
NA | TRBJ1-6 | NA | TRBV28 | CASSTIIQVLNSPLHF | TGTGCCAGCAGTACCATAATACAGGTCCTTAATTCACCCCTCCACTTT
NA | TRBJ2-7 | NA | TRBV30 | CAWGQFYEQYF | TGTGCCTGGGGCCAATTCTACGAGCAGTACTTC
NA | TRBJ2-7 | TRBD1 | TRBV5-1 | CASSNTGGSGEQYF | TGCGCCAGCAGCAACACAGGGGGAAGCGGCGAGCAGTACTTC
NA | TRBJ2-5 | TRBD1 | TRBV9 | CASSVGTVQETQYF | TGTGCCAGCAGCGTCGGGACAGTACAAGAGACCCAGTACTTC
few | TRBJ2-1 | TRBD2 | TRBV7-3 | CASSPTSGGINEQFF | TGTGCCAGCAGCCCCACTAGCGGGGGGATTAATGAGCAGTTCTTC
NA | TRBJ1-6 | NA | TRBV5-1 | CASSFIASNSPLHF | TGCGCCAGCAGCTTCATCGCCAGCAATTCACCCCTCCACTTT
NA | TRBJ1-2 | NA | TRBV10-3 | CAISVQGVYGYTF | TGTGCCATCAGTGTACAGGGCGTCTATGGCTACACCTTC
NA | TRBJ2-3 | TRBD2 | TRBV11-2 | CASSLSGGTDTQYF | TGTGCCAGCAGCTTGAGCGGGGGCACAGATACGCAGTATTTT
once | TRBJ1-1 | NA | TRBV6-1 | CASSGPRLGIIEAFF | TGTGCCAGCAGTGGCCCGCGGCTTGGGATCATTGAAGCTTTCTTT
NA | TRBJ1-1 | NA | TRBV6-5 | CASTPPGRTNTEAFF | TGTGCCAGCACCCCTCCGGGACGGACGAACACTGAAGCTTTCTTT
NA | TRBJ1-1 | NA | TRBV15 | CATSRDTSEAFF | TGTGCCACCAGCAGAGATACGTCTGAAGCTTTCTTT
NA | TRBJ2-7 | NA | TRBV6-4 | CASSDSRGF | TGTGCCAGCAGTGACTCGAGGGGGTTC
NA | TRBJ1-6 | NA | TRBV4-2 | CASSQETGVGSPLHF | TGTGCCAGCAGCCAAGAAACCGGGGTCGGTTCACCCCTCCACTTT
NA | TRBJ2-4 | NA | TRBV19 | CASSIGVKENIQYF | TGTGCCAGTAGTATAGGGGTTAAGGAAAACATTCAGTACTTC
NA | TRBJ2-2 | TRBD1 | TRBV6-1 | CASSALPSGQGVTGELFF | TGTGCCAGCAGTGCCCTCCCCTCGGGACAGGGGGTTACCGGGGAGCTGTTTTTT
NA | TRBJ2-4 | TRBD1 | TRBV5-4 | CASSYIDRGNIQYF | TGTGCCAGCAGCTACATTGACAGGGGAAACATTCAGTACTTC
NA | TRBJ2-7 | NA | TRBV30 | CAWSLGGVAYEQYF | TGTGCCTGGAGCCTAGGGGGGGTCGCCTACGAGCAGTACTTC
once | TRBJ2-3 | NA | TRBV5-1 | CASSPTPSTDTQYF | TGCGCCAGCAGCCCGACCCCTAGCACAGATACGCAGTATTTT
NA | TRBJ2-6 | NA | TRBV7-3 | CASSLNSGANVLTF | TGTGCCAGCAGCTTAAACTCTGGGGCCAACGTCCTGACTTTC
once | TRBJ2-7 | NA | TRBV30 | CAWRRDFSSYEQYF | TGTGCCTGGCGACGGGACTTCAGCTCCTACGAGCAGTACTTC
NA | TRBJ2-7 | TRBD2 | TRBV6-1 | CASRWTSGSYEQYF | TGTGCCAGCAGGTGGACTAGCGGCTCCTACGAGCAGTACTTC
NA | TRBJ1-2 | NA | TRBV7-9 | CASSSGWLGEDYTF | TGTGCCAGCAGCTCTGGTTGGTTGGGGGAGGACTACACCTTC
NA | TRBJ2-1 | NA | TRBV7-8 | CASSLEIQGDNEQFF | TGTGCCAGCAGCTTAGAGATCCAGGGTGACAATGAGCAGTTCTTC
NA | TRBJ1-1 | NA | TRBV10-1 | CASSESEGNTEAFF | TGCGCCAGCAGTGAGAGCGAGGGGAACACTGAAGCTTTCTTT
NA | TRBJ2-2 | TRBD1 | TRBV25-1 | CASSPTGTGELFF | TGTGCCAGCAGTCCGACAGGGACCGGGGAGCTGTTTTTT
NA | TRBJ2-3 | NA | TRBV7-3 | CASKLFGTDTQYF | TGTGCCAGCAAACTCTTCGGCACAGATACGCAGTATTTT
NA | TRBJ2-7 | NA | TRBV27 | CASSFFSGSYEQYF | TGTGCCAGCAGTTTCTTCAGTGGGTCCTACGAGCAGTACTTC
NA | TRBJ2-7 | TRBD1 | TRBV10-1 | CASSEGQVVDEQYF | TGCGCCAGCAGTGAGGGACAGGTGGTCGACGAGCAGTACTTC
NA | TRBJ2-3 | TRBD1 | TRBV30 | CAWNRGDGGTDTQYF | TGTGCCTGGAACAGGGGGGACGGAGGCACAGATACGCAGTATTTT
NA | TRBJ1-3 | TRBD1 | TRBV11-2 | CASSFQPQGAGNTIYF | TGTGCCAGCAGCTTTCAACCTCAGGGGGCTGGAAACACCATATATTTT
NA | TRBJ1-1 | NA | TRBV28 | CASSLGANTEAFF | TGTGCCAGCAGTTTAGGAGCGAACACTGAAGCTTTCTTT
few | TRBJ1-1 | NA | TRBV28 | CASSRTANTEAFF | TGTGCCAGCAGTCGGACAGCCAACACTGAAGCTTTCTTT
NA | TRBJ2-3 | TRBD1 | TRBV7-2 | CASILDRDHNTQYF | TGTGCCAGCATCCTGGACAGGGACCATAATACGCAGTATTTT
NA | TRBJ2-7 | NA | TRBV6-5 | CASKEGSSYEQYF | TGTGCCAGCAAGGAGGGGAGCTCCTACGAGCAGTACTTC
NA | TRBJ1-5 | NA | TRBV27 | CASSREWRQPQHF | TGTGCCAGCAGTCGTGAATGGAGGCAGCCCCAGCATTTT
NA | TRBJ1-1 | TRBD1 | TRBV9 | CASSSNQGADTEAFF | TGTGCCAGCAGCTCAAACCAGGGGGCGGACACTGAAGCTTTCTTT
NA | TRBJ2-5 | NA | TRBV10-3 | CAIRPGGSSPKTQYF | TGTGCCATCAGGCCCGGGGGTAGCTCGCCTAAGACCCAGTACTTC
NA | TRBJ2-7 | NA | TRBV29-1 | CSVEGRGYEQYF | TGCAGCGTTGAAGGACGGGGATACGAGCAGTACTTC
once | TRBJ1-2 | NA | TRBV28 | CATEGQLANYGYTF | TGTGCCACCGAAGGACAGTTAGCTAACTATGGCTACACCTTC
NA | TRBJ1-6 | NA | TRBV6-1 | CASKTPTGAHSPLHF | TGTGCCAGCAAGACCCCTACGGGGGCGCATTCACCCCTCCACTTT
NA | TRBJ2-1 | TRBD1 | TRBV6-1 | CASSSGTVYNEQFF | TGTGCCAGCAGTTCAGGGACAGTTTACAATGAGCAGTTCTTC
NA | TRBJ1-2 | TRBD1 | TRBV27 | CASSPGTGVRGYTF | TGTGCCAGCAGTCCCGGGACAGGGGTACGTGGCTACACCTTC
NA | TRBJ2-5 | TRBD1 | TRBV7-2 | CASSADRDGTQYF | TGTGCCAGCAGCGCCGACAGGGACGGGACCCAGTACTTC
NA | TRBJ2-5 | NA | TRBV13 | CASSVQGSAFREQYF | TGTGCCAGCAGCGTACAGGGTTCGGCTTTTCGGGAGCAGTACTTC
few | TRBJ1-2 | NA | TRBV7-8 | CASSLDGADYGYTF | TGTGCCAGCAGCTTAGATGGCGCGGATTATGGCTACACCTTC